This TCR beta chain was observed in a study of T cells after yellow fever vaccination. Generation of TCR cDNA used 5'RACE template switching (which added a universal primer site and UMIs). TCRdb reanalysed the 5' RACE reads using MiXCR and keeps one entry per CDR3 protein. The sample holds a few hundred thousand distinct CDR3 sequences; 3.6% are singletons and the top ten take around 24%. This clonotype was found a few times. This specimen was PBMCs, taken on the day of the yellow fever booster vaccination. The clonotype was recovered from a man aged 18 to 29 who received the YFV17D yellow fever vaccine.

The CDR3 region has the DNA TGCGCCAGCAGCCGGGGGCGCGCCAGGGGGCTTGCAGATACGCAGTATTTT. Residues: CASSRGRARGLADTQYF. The chain combines TRBV4-1 with TRBJ2-3; 8 bases align to TRBD1. V was pared by 4 bases and J by 4 bases, with 13 bases of the junction left unmatched. The CDR3 runs 17 residues. Germline-derived CDR1 and CDR2 are MGHRA and YSYEKL.